The 19 T cell receptor beta chains in this list originate from one sample, sequenced in a study of graft-versus-host responses after intestinal transplantation. The assay was immunoSEQ multiplex PCR, and TCRdb's table has in-frame clones only and misses some. The data contain 13,000 to 15,000 clones, 33% of them singletons. Sequenced here: alloreactive CD4+ T cells from a mixed lymphocyte reaction culture, sampled before intestinal transplant. Subset defined: CFSE-low proliferating T cells sorted from approximately 6-day pre-transplant mixed lymphocyte reaction (GvH or HvG direction). The receptors come from a human patient who received an intestinal transplant.

The chain is built from TRBV18 and TRBJ1-6, with D unresolved. The ends were cut back, 2 bases at V and 11 bases at J, with 10 bases in the middle. CDR3 length: 13 residues. Germline V gives CDR1 KGHSH, CDR2 LQKENI. CDR3: CASSPKDGTPLHF. The CDR3, as DNA: TGTGCCAGCTCACCAAAGGATGGGACACCCCTCCACTTT.

This sequence joins TRBV5-1 and TRBJ2-1; 13 positions agree with TRBD2. CDR1 is SGHRS, CDR2 YFSETQ, per germline. The CDR3 is 15 amino acids. The J segment lost 7 bases and the V segment lost 0 bases, leaving 1 base of the junction unmatched. Written as DNA, the CDR3 is TGCGCCAGCAGCTTGGAACTAGCGGGAGGGAATGAGCAGTTCTTC. Its protein is CASSLELAGGNEQFF.

This CDR3 reads CASSSPPGRDYGYTF. Written as DNA, the CDR3 is TGTGCCAGCAGTTCCCCTCCGGGGAGGGACTATGGCTACACCTTC. The V call is TRBV28, the J call TRBJ1-2; D is unresolved. Looked up from germline, CDR1 is MDHEN and CDR2 is SYDVKM. The CDR3 loop spans 15 amino acids. The V end was cut by 4 bases, the J end by 3 bases, with 15 bases between.

This clone was seen a handful of times. The gene calls are TRBV5-1 and TRBJ1-6; TRBD1 agrees at 10 bases. This CDR3 has 14 residues. V lost 4 bases to trimming and J lost 10 bases; unmatched junction nucleotides: 5. The germline gives CDR1 SGHRS, CDR2 YFSETQ. Written as DNA, the CDR3 is TGCGCCAGCAGCCCCGGACAGGGGGGATCACCCCTCCACTTT. It yields the protein CASSPGQGGSPLHF. Full variable domain (missing parts from reference TRBV5-1 and TRBJ1-6): KAGVTQTPRYLIKTRGQQVTLSCSPISGHRSVSWYQQTPGQGLQFLFEYFSETQRNKGNFPGRFSGRQFSNSRSEMNVSTLELGDSALYLCASSPGQGGSPLHFGNGTRLTVT.

This clone was observed a few times. The chain carries TRBV9 and TRBJ2-2; D call uncertain. The V gene lost 7 bases and the J gene lost 1 base, with 5 bases spanning the gap. Germline V gene lookup returns CDR1 SGDLS and CDR2 YYNGEE. The CDR3 contains 12 residues. The CDR3 bases are TGTGCCAGCGGGTTGAACACCGGGGAGCTGTTTTTT. Amino acids: CASGLNTGELFF.

This clone occurred a few times. This chain links TRBV5-7 with TRBJ2-5; the D gene could be TRBD1 or TRBD2 (5 bases each). TRBV5-7 is placed among ORFs of uncertain function. This CDR3 has 13 amino acids. The V end lost 2 bases, the J end lost 3 bases, and 8 bases lay between the germline ends. The CDR3 loop is CASSFRGEETQYF. The CDR3 DNA follows: TGTGCCAGCAGCTTTAGAGGGGAAGAGACCCAGTACTTC.

In its sample, this clone was seen a few times. The V gene is TRBV5-8, the J gene TRBJ1-5, with D perhaps TRBD1 (6 bases). The ends were cut back, 2 bases at V and 4 bases at J, with 19 bases in the middle. Germline V gene lookup returns CDR1 SGHTS and CDR2 YDEGEE. This CDR3 is 17 amino acids long. The CDR3, as DNA: TGTGCCAGCAGCTTCTACGACCCGGACAGAGTTAATCAGCCCCAGCATTTT. It codes for CASSFYDPDRVNQPQHF.

This clone was recorded a few times. This rearrangement joins TRBV27 to TRBJ1-2; 11 bases map to TRBD1. Germline CDR1 MNHEY, CDR2 SMNVEV (reference sequence). The CDR3 contains 14 residues. V was pared by 4 bases and J by 4 bases, with 2 bases of the junction left unmatched. In DNA form, the CDR3 reads TGTGCCAGCAGTTCCGGGACAGGGGGCTATGGCTACACCTTC. As protein: CASSSGTGGYGYTF.

The J gene is TRBJ2-1, the V gene TRBV5-1, with 7 nucleotides matching TRBD2. The V and J ends lost 0 bases and 6 bases, in that order; junction bases with no gene match: 3. The CDR3 runs 14 residues. In germline, CDR1 is SGHRS, CDR2 YFSETQ. The CDR3 reads CASSLGLASNEQFF. The DNA for the CDR3 is TGCGCCAGCAGCTTGGGACTAGCTTCCAATGAGCAGTTCTTC.

The chain combines TRBV18 with TRBJ2-5; D may be TRBD1 (6 bases). In germline, CDR1 is KGHSH, CDR2 LQKENI. The CDR3 runs 13 residues. Between the trimmed V and J ends, which lost 4 bases and 5 bases, there was a span of 11 bases. Written as DNA, the CDR3 is TGTGCCAGCTCACTTGGACAGATGGAGACCCAGTACTTC. This gives the protein CASSLGQMETQYF.

Relative to its sample, this clone is medium-sized. This chain connects TRBV4-2 to TRBJ1-3, with 7 bases identical to TRBD1. This CDR3 has 16 amino acids. V lost 3 bases to trimming and J lost 3 bases; unmatched junction nucleotides: 8. CDR1 LGHNA and CDR2 YNFKEQ come from the germline V gene. DNA of the CDR3: TGTGCCAGCAGCCATCGGACAGGCCACGGTGGAAACACCATATATTTT. Its protein is CASSHRTGHGGNTIYF.

The chain combines TRBV5-1 with TRBJ2-1, with a tentative D call TRBD2 (6 bases). Trimming removed 0 bases at V and 0 bases at J, with 13 bases between. The CDR3 has 17 residues. The germline V gene encodes CDR1 SGHRS and CDR2 YFSETQ. CDR3 in DNA: TGCGCCAGCAGCTTGGGCCCGGGACTCAGCTCCTACAATGAGCAGTTCTTC. This gives the protein CASSLGPGLSSYNEQFF.

The V and J genes are TRBV12-5 and TRBJ2-7; D not resolved. Germline CDR1 and CDR2: LGHNT and FRNRAP. The CDR3 is 14 residues long. V was trimmed by 0 bases and J by 6 bases, leaving 12 bases between them. The chain's CDR3 is CASGLVRVASEQYF. The CDR3 bases are TGTGCTAGTGGTTTGGTACGGGTGGCTTCCGAGCAGTACTTC.

The rearrangement uses TRBV30 and TRBJ2-1, with D hard to call. This CDR3 is built from 12 residues. Trimming removed 0 bases at V and 14 bases at J, with 14 bases between. Germline V lookup: CDR1 GTSNPN, CDR2 SVGIG (reference sequence). The CDR3 DNA reads as TGTGCCTGGAGTGTAACACGGGTTTTTGAGTTCTTC. This translates into CAWSVTRVFEFF.

The chain has TRBV5-1 and TRBJ1-6; TRBD1 agrees at 11 bases. V gave up 0 bases and J gave up 0 bases; unmatched junction bases: 2. Germline values: CDR1 SGHRS, CDR2 YFSETQ. CDR3 length: 18 residues. As DNA, the CDR3 is TGCGCCAGCAGCTTGGTGGGGACAGGGGGCTCCTATAATTCACCCCTCCACTTT. It specifies CASSLVGTGGSYNSPLHF.

The rearrangement joins TRBV2 to TRBJ2-2; the D gene is possibly TRBD2 (7 bases). There are 15 residues in the CDR3. V was cut by 8 bases and J by 5 bases, with 18 bases left in between. Germline V gene sequence: CDR1 SNHLY, CDR2 FYNNEI. CDR3 protein: CASGLRGRGTGELFF. Here the CDR3 DNA reads TGTGCCAGCGGTTTAAGAGGGAGGGGGACCGGGGAGCTGTTTTTT.

This chain links TRBV10-3 with TRBJ2-1, with D unresolved. The germline V gene encodes CDR1 ENHRY and CDR2 SYGVKD. This CDR3 has 13 residues. The V gene lost 2 bases and the J gene lost 4 bases, with 6 bases spanning the gap. CDR3 amino acids: CAISELGYNEQFF. The DNA for the CDR3 is TGTGCCATCAGTGAGCTAGGTTACAATGAGCAGTTCTTC.

The chain links TRBV15 to TRBJ2-7; a possible D gene is TRBD2 (5 bases). Per germline, CDR1 LNHNV and CDR2 YYDKDF (reference sequence). CDR3 size: 16 residues. Trimming took off 3 bases at V and 0 bases at J, with 15 bases between the two ends. The CDR3, as DNA: TGTGCCACCAGCAGTTGGTCGGGATTAAGCTCCTACGAGCAGTACTTC. Protein product: CATSSWSGLSSYEQYF.

This clone showed up just a few times. The rearrangement uses TRBV7-2 and TRBJ1-3; 9 bases fit TRBD1. Unmatched junction bases numbered 10, after V lost 5 bases and J lost 2 bases. The CDR3 totals 17 residues. Per germline, CDR1 SGHTA and CDR2 FQGNSA. The chain's CDR3 is CASSQERTGAPGNTIYF. The CDR3 DNA reads as TGTGCCAGCAGCCAAGAGAGGACAGGGGCACCTGGAAACACCATATATTTT.